This T cell receptor beta chain was obtained from a study of T-cell reconstitution after alpha-beta-depleted transplantation in children. The V end lost 4 bases, the J end lost 4 bases, and 20 bases lay between the germline ends. The CDR3 extends over 17 amino acids. Germline assignment: CDR1 SGHTA and CDR2 FQGNSA. Preparation of the TCRbeta library was carried out with unique molecular identifiers. MiXCR was run by TCRdb on the PCR reads, yielding one entry per CDR3 protein. The sample lists 640,000 or so distinct CDR3 sequences, around a sixth occurring once. The source was PBMCs from the stem cell graft donor, collected from the stem cell graft. The receptor was isolated from a human donor who donated a stem cell graft to a child with acute myeloid leukemia. The chain combines TRBV7-2 with TRBJ2-1; no reliable D call. In nucleotides, the CDR3 is TGTGCCAGCAGCTCCCCCTTAGACACGTACAGTTACAATGAGCAGTTCTTC. This gives the protein CASSSPLDTYSYNEQFF.